The 18 T cell receptor beta chains in this list originate from one sample, sequenced in a study of CD8+ T cells in alopecia areata (dated by TCRdb to 2017 to 2018). Libraries were made using the immunoSEQ multiplex PCR assay. For TCR sequencing, RNA was extracted from every sample and reverse transcribed into cDNA to serve as template. TCRdb's version of the immuneACCESS table is confined to in-frame rearrangements and falls short of the full clone set. An unresolved V gene accounts for under half of the shortfall where checked; the remainder is of unknown origin. For this sample the table reports more than 90,000 clones, with no clone seen just once. The ten largest account for 20% of the sample. Sequenced: lesional skin. These receptors all stem from a C3H/HeJ mouse with alopecia areata. In terms of MHC, this strain is H2-k.

Notes on this clone: Genes here carry mouse names. The read terminates 4 residues before the CDR3 end, so the remaining end is supplied by the germline J gene. V is TRBV13-3 and J is TRBJ2-3; TRBD1 matches at 11 bases. CDR3 length: 16 amino acids. The J segment lost 2 bases and the V segment lost 2 bases, leaving 4 bases of the junction unmatched. Germline CDR1 NNHDY, CDR2 SYVADS. The DNA read from the CDR3 is TGTGCCAGCAGTGAGGACAGGGGGCGCAATGCAGAA. It encodes CASSEDRGRNAE. The full CDR3 protein is CASSEDRGRNAETLYF.

This clone was seen a handful of times. Mouse names are used for the genes. With the read ending 4 residues before the CDR3 end, the germline J gene is used to fill in that end. The chain links TRBV19 to TRBJ2-4; possible D gene TRBD2, 7 bases. The ends were cut back, 4 bases at V and 1 base at J, with 10 bases in the middle. This CDR3 region has 14 residues. The germline V gene encodes CDR1 FNHDT and CDR2 SITEND (reference sequence). The CDR3 DNA, read in part, is TGTGCCAGCAGTCGGGGGGCTGGTCAAAAC. This sequence encodes CASSRGAGQN. The full CDR3 is CASSRGAGQNTLYF.

This clone appeared many times. Here the gene names and germline are mouse. CDR3 DNA (partial): TGTGCCAGCAGTGAGCAGGGAGGGGCT. Residues: CASSEQGGA. Given in full, the CDR3 is CASSEQGGAEQFF. The chain uses TRBV13-3 and TRBJ2-1; TRBD1 is a possible D gene (5 bases). The observed sequence ends 4 residues before the CDR3 terminus, with the missing tail filled in from the germline J gene. Germline CDR1 NNHDY, CDR2 SYVADS. The CDR3 runs to 13 residues.

This clone turned up a few times. The germline and genes are mouse ones. The observed sequence ends 4 residues before the CDR3 terminus, with the missing tail filled in from the germline J gene. The V and J genes are TRBV13-3 and TRBJ2-7; 12 bases agree with TRBD2. Germline CDR1 is NNHDY and CDR2 is SYVADS. The CDR3 has 15 amino acids. The CDR3 bases that were read are TGTGCCAGCAGTGATCAGGGACTGGGGGGTTAT. This gives the protein CASSDQGLGGY. The entire CDR3 is CASSDQGLGGYEQYF.

Turning to this clone: The genes are named according to mouse. With the read ending 4 residues before the CDR3 end, the germline J gene is used to fill in that end. This chain uses TRBV19 with TRBJ1-4, with D possibly being TRBD1 (6 bases). The germline V gene encodes CDR1 FNHDT and CDR2 SITEND (reference sequence). V lost 4 bases and J lost 3, with 13 bases in between. There are 15 residues in the CDR3. CDR3 sequence: CASSPQGRANERLFF. The DNA read from the CDR3 is TGTGCCAGCAGTCCTCAGGGGAGAGCCAACGAA.

This clone came up a few times. Germline and genes: mouse. The read gets to within 4 residues of the CDR3 end, and the germline J gene fills in the rest. V and J are TRBV1 and TRBJ1-1; D is perhaps TRBD1 (6 bases). Trimming shortened V by 0 bases and J by 4 bases, and 9 bases separated the two germline ends. CDR3 length: 14 residues. Looked up from germline, CDR1 is NSQYPW and CDR2 is LRSPGD (reference sequence). The sequenced CDR3 bases are TGCACCTGCAGTGCAGAGGGGGCCCCCACA. Translation gives CTCSAEGAPT. The whole CDR3 reads CTCSAEGAPTEVFF.

As concerns this clone: The genes and germline here are from mouse. The read falls 4 residues short of the CDR3 end, and the missing part is taken from the germline J gene. The chain has TRBV13-3 and TRBJ1-1, with a possible D match to TRBD1 (5 bases). This CDR3 contains 15 residues. Germline V gives CDR1 NNHDY, CDR2 SYVADS. CDR3: CASRALGTGGREVFF. The DNA read from the CDR3 is TGTGCCAGCAGGGCCCTTGGGACTGGGGGGAGA.

In its sample, this clone was seen a few times. The gene symbols are mouse symbols. Coverage ceases 4 residues before the CDR3 finishes, and the germline J gene fills in the end. V and J are TRBV13-3 and TRBJ2-7; a possible D gene is TRBD1 (5 bases). Germline V gene sequence: CDR1 NNHDY, CDR2 SYVADS. CDR3 length: 15 residues. Trimming left V 0 bases short and J 0 bases short, with 10 bases between. The CDR3 sequence: CASSDAGRGSYEQYF. CDR3 DNA (partial): TGTGCCAGCAGTGATGCAGGGCGGGGCTCCTAT.

This clone was observed a handful of times. Gene names and germline refer to mouse. The read is 4 residues too short to cover the CDR3 end, so that end is filled in from the germline J gene. This chain links TRBV31 with TRBJ2-4, with D perhaps TRBD1 (5 bases). This CDR3 is built from 15 residues. Germline CDR1 reads GKSSPN; CDR2 reads SITVG. V was cut by 0 bases and J by 0 bases, with 10 bases left in between. The covered CDR3 bases are TGTGCCTGGAGTCTGAGGGGAGGGAGTCAAAAC. Translated: CAWSLRGGSQN. The full CDR3 protein reads CAWSLRGGSQNTLYF.

This clone was picked up a small number of times. The germline and genes are mouse ones. With the read ending 4 residues before the CDR3 end, the germline J gene is used to fill in that end. The gene calls are TRBV19 and TRBJ2-1; D unclear. Between the trimmed V and J ends, which lost 4 bases and 4 bases, there was a span of 12 bases. This CDR3 has 14 residues. The germline V gene has CDR1 FNHDT and CDR2 SITEND (reference sequence). The CDR3 DNA, read in part, is TGTGCCAGCAGTCCCACAGAAATTTATGCT. Translation gives CASSPTEIYA. The full CDR3 protein reads CASSPTEIYAEQFF.

Remarks on this clone: Germline and genes here are mouse. The read stops 4 residues short of the end of the CDR3; the missing end is completed from the germline J gene. V usage is TRBV13-3 and J usage is TRBJ2-3, with TRBD1 matching 12 bases. CDR1 and CDR2 (germline): NNHDY, SYVADS. The CDR3 sequence is 16 residues long. After removal of 4 bases from V and 2 bases from J, the junction contained 5 bases not matched to a gene. CDR3 protein: CASSTGQGALAETLYF. Partial CDR3 DNA: TGTGCCAGCAGTACGGGACAGGGGGCCCTTGCAGAA.

This clone showed up just a few times. The genes are named according to mouse. The observed sequence ends 4 residues before the CDR3 terminus, with the missing tail filled in from the germline J gene. The chain couples TRBV1 to TRBJ2-3; TRBD2 might be the D (6 bases). Trimming stripped 4 bases from V and 0 bases from J, with 14 bases between. Germline loops: CDR1 NSQYPW, CDR2 LRSPGD (reference sequence). CDR3 length: 16 amino acids. CDR3 sequence: CTCSGGWGVSAETLYF. CDR3 bases read: TGCACCTGCAGTGGAGGCTGGGGCGTTAGTGCAGAA.

This clone has a handful of counts. At residue 12, TCRdb's protein is not the same as the translated DNA, so the protein here was read from the DNA. Any gene name here is a mouse gene name. The read ends 3 residues early relative to the CDR3; the germline J gene fills the gap. This chain joins TRBV13-3 and TRBJ1-3; 10 nucleotides line up with TRBD1. This CDR3 contains 15 residues. From germline, CDR1 is NNHDY and CDR2 SYVADS. V shed 0 bases, J shed 8 bases, and the junction held 5 bases outside the gene matches. CDR3 in amino acids: CASSDVEDRGDTLYF. The part of the CDR3 DNA that was read is TGTGCCAGCAGTGATGTGGAGGACAGGGGGGATACG.

This clone was detected a few times. The genes are named according to mouse. The read finishes 4 residues shy of the CDR3 end, and the germline J gene is used to complete it. The chain links TRBV13-1 to TRBJ1-4; TRBD1 agrees at 9 bases. The CDR3 loop spans 15 amino acids. The germline gives CDR1 NSHNY, CDR2 SYGAGN. J was trimmed by 4 bases and V by 3 bases; bases with no gene match: 4. CDR3 bases read: TGTGCCAGCAGTGCCGGGACAGGGCTCAACGAA. Translating it yields CASSAGTGLNE. The CDR3 in its entirety is CASSAGTGLNERLFF.

In regard to this clone: The gene symbols are mouse symbols. The read ends 4 residues before the CDR3 terminus; that terminus is restored from the germline J gene. This chain uses TRBV19 with TRBJ2-5, with D possibly TRBD1 on 6 matching bases. Germline V gives CDR1 FNHDT, CDR2 SITEND (reference sequence). The CDR3 covers 13 residues. This CDR3 reads CASSGQKRDTQYF. The sequenced CDR3 bases are TGTGCCAGCAGTGGACAGAAAAGAGAC.

This clone was found many times. TCRdb lists a protein that is different at residue 12 from the translated DNA; the protein given here uses the DNA translation. Gene names are mouse gene names. The read falls 3 residues short of the CDR3 end, and the missing part is taken from the germline J gene. The chain couples TRBV29 to TRBJ1-3, with TRBD1 matching over 7 bases. Germline CDR1 is MSHET and CDR2 is SYDVDS. Germline trimming cut 0 bases from V and 2 bases from J; bases unmatched to any gene: 1. CDR3 length: 15 amino acids. The covered CDR3 bases are TGTGCTAGCAGTTTATCAGGGGGCGCTGGAAATACG. Translated: CASSLSGGAGNT. In full, the CDR3 reads CASSLSGGAGNTLYF.

Worth noting for this clone: Any gene name here is a mouse gene name. The sequenced part of the CDR3 DNA is TGTGCCAGCAGTGATGAACAGGGGGCCACCGGG. Its protein is CASSDEQGATG. The full CDR3 reads CASSDEQGATGQLYF. The gene calls are TRBV13-3 and TRBJ2-2; 9 nucleotides line up with TRBD1. The observed sequence ends 4 residues before the CDR3 terminus, with the missing tail filled in from the germline J gene. The CDR3 totals 15 residues. Germline V CDR1 and CDR2: NNHDY, SYVADS. V trimming: 0 bases; J trimming: 4 bases; junction bases outside the gene matches: 1.

In regard to this clone: Gene labels here are mouse ones. The sequence runs out 4 residues before the end of the CDR3; the remainder is reconstructed from the germline J gene. The genes are TRBV19 and TRBJ1-4, with TRBD1 identical over 12 bases. CDR3 length: 17 residues. Per the germline V gene, CDR1 is FNHDT and CDR2 is SITEND (reference sequence). The CDR3 region is CASSIRGQGALGERLFF. The sequenced part of the CDR3 DNA is TGTGCCAGCAGTATAAGGGGACAGGGGGCGCTTGGCGAA.